The rows below give T cell receptor beta chains drawn from one sample of a study of T-cell reconstitution after alpha-beta-depleted transplantation in children. Each CDR3 protein gets one entry after TCRdb re-called the PCR reads with MiXCR. There are about 540,000 distinct CDR3 sequences in the sample; about 18% occur only once, and 3.3% lies in the top ten. The sample consisted of PBMCs from the stem cell graft donor, taken from the stem cell graft. These receptor sequences come from a human donor who donated a stem cell graft to a child with acute lymphoblastic leukemia. CDR3s include the opening cysteine and the closing phenylalanine or tryptophan. D genes are given only for firm matches.

TRBV4-1 | . | CASSQVGRRANSPLHF
TRBV18 | . | CASSTDTGELFF
TRBV12-3/TRBV12-4 | . | CASRHAGGYNEQFF
TRBV29-1 | . | CSVRTTEAFF
TRBV5-5 | . | CASSPGSGAYNEQFF
TRBV7-9 | . | CASSFRDNTDTQYF
TRBV27 | TRBD2 | CASSPRGLAGGLSYEQYF
TRBV5-1 | . | CASGQTAYEQYF
TRBV20-1 | . | CSAREMVGKGYAYNEQFF
TRBV5-5 | . | CASSLSWGLNTEAFF
TRBV27 | . | CASSLGLRSETQYF
TRBV20-1 | . | CSAALRGRRTGELFF
TRBV4-1 | TRBD1 | CASSPRQGAFYGYTF
TRBV19 | . | CASSSRGANTEAFF
TRBV7-2 | . | CASSLASPRATNYNEQFF
TRBV7-2 | . | CASSFSAARGNEQFF
TRBV5-1 | . | CASSLAGNRADTQYF
TRBV6-1 | . | CASSEGRRQPQHF
TRBV28 | . | CASSLWAYNEQFF
TRBV29-1 | . | CSVGDKNTGELFF
TRBV10-2 | TRBD2 | CASRKAGRGETQYF
TRBV7-3 | TRBD1 | CASSAGQGASGGYTF
TRBV27 | . | CASSLSLAYKYTGELFF
TRBV12-3/TRBV12-4 | . | CASSPNGVGPTF
TRBV20-1 | TRBD2 | CSARVLAGGDVQYF
TRBV9 | . | CASSGGGNSGNTIYF
TRBV10-2 | TRBD2 | CASSESGGRGEETQYF
TRBV24-1 | . | CATSDLGLERGEQFF
TRBV9 | . | CASSPDSNQPQHF
TRBV6-1 | TRBD2 | CASNQLAASYEQYF
TRBV4-1 | . | CASSPFQGNIAGELFF
TRBV7-8 | . | CASSSEADSPLTGELFF
TRBV27 | . | CASSFTQVSDTQYF
TRBV4-1 | . | CASSQASGGEAFF
TRBV9 | . | CASSVPDNTEAFF
TRBV7-7 | TRBD2 | CASSPRREISGELFF
TRBV5-1 | TRBD1 | CASSSGTGGACVLETQYF
TRBV19 | . | CASSSGWGQPQHF
TRBV9 | TRBD2 | CASSVGLAGAPYNEQFF
TRBV29-1 | . | CSVVSPEQPYEQYF